This TCR beta chain was recorded in a study of beta chain features in type 1 diabetes. Overall study findings and caveats: Individuals with type 1 diabetes displayed fewer insertions and more deletions at VDJ junctions. Within each of all four CD4+ subsets, Type 1 diabetes patients had TCRB CDR3s that were moderately but significantly shorter.

Regarding this clone: Its antigen is as yet unknown.

The isolated RNA, all of it, was reverse transcribed, so expressed TCRB transcripts were what got sequenced. About 3.57 million reads were obtained on average from naive, central memory and regulatory T cell samples. Clones were sequenced by immunoSEQ multiplex PCR, and TCRdb holds only the in-frame ones, with some missing. The data show 150,000 to 200,000 clones, around 63% seen once. CD4+ cells of the naive, central memory, regulatory and stem cell-like memory types were sorted via CD45RO/CCR7/CD25/CD127/CD95/CD27. V lost 3 bases and J 0 bases, leaving 8 bases between the germline ends. The CDR3 consists of 13 residues. CDR1 is GTSNPN and CDR2 is SVGIG in the germline V gene (reference sequence).

This TCR derives from a man aged 30 to 45 with type 1 diabetes. The sequenced sample was naive CD4+ T cells from blood. This chain links TRBV30 with TRBJ1-1, with no clear D. The CDR3 bases are TGTGCCTGGAGAAAGAACATGAACACTGAAGCTTTCTTT. It is translated as CAWRKNMNTEAFF.